The following is a TCR beta chain sequence with its context. The sample belongs to a study of T cells in Graves' hyperthyroidism and ophthalmopathy. Using RNA transcripts as the source, TCR beta CDR3 regions were amplified. With the HTBI primer set, the TCR CDR3 went through a first round of RT-PCR. TCRdb re-derived calls from the multiplex PCR reads in MiXCR, one entry per CDR3 protein. The sample lists fewer than 450,000 distinct CDR3 sequences, approximately 18% occurring once. Germline trimming cut 7 bases from V and 2 bases from J; bases unmatched to any gene: 5. Germline CDR1 is MNHNS and CDR2 is SASEGT. CDR3 length: 16 residues.

The sequenced sample consisted of blood. The gene calls are TRBV6-1 and TRBJ2-3, with 14 nucleotides matching TRBD2. This clonotype originated in a woman in her 30s with Graves' hyperthyroidism that later progressed to Graves' ophthalmopathy. CDR3 bases: TGTGCCAGCACCGGGACTAGCGGGAGCCCCACAGATACGCAGTATTTT. Protein: CASTGTSGSPTDTQYF.